These T cell receptor beta chains were read from a single sample in a study of T cell repertoires in cytomegalovirus infection. Their antigens are not known. TCRdb fed the reads into MiXCR, producing one record per CDR3 protein. The sample gives 650,000 to 900,000 distinct CDR3 sequences, approximately 32% of which show up once; roughly 12% is in the top ten. The sequences come from cultured CD8+ T cells from PBMCs, collected from culture after CMV antigen stimulation. The receptors were sampled from a human donor in good health (CMV status not recorded). Some clones in this sample may be carry-over from other donors' samples. Both conserved end residues are part of each CDR3. The D gene is left open where the match is weak. The size of a clone is reported for some rows only, either as once, few or many, or as a class for expanded clones.

TRBV5-3	TRBJ2-2	NA	NA	CASSLTVNTGELFF	TGTGCCAGCAGCTTGACAGTCAACACCGGGGAGCTGTTTTTT
TRBV7-9	TRBJ2-1	few	NA	CASSENFHEQFF	TGTGCCAGCAGCGAGAATTTCCATGAGCAGTTCTTC
TRBV18	TRBJ2-2	NA	TRBD2	CASSTGLAGTNTGELFF	TGTGCCAGCTCAACGGGCTTAGCGGGGACGAACACCGGGGAGCTGTTTTTT
TRBV7-9	TRBJ2-1	NA	NA	CASRAVGKVSDEQFF	TGTGCCAGCAGAGCCGTAGGTAAGGTTTCGGATGAGCAGTTCTTC
TRBV7-9	TRBJ1-2	NA	NA	CASSPPGTDFRGYTF	TGTGCCAGCAGCCCCCCCGGGACGGATTTCCGTGGCTACACCTTC
TRBV13	TRBJ2-7	NA	NA	CASSLEGERQYF	TGTGCCAGCAGCTTAGAGGGGGAGCGGCAGTACTTC
TRBV28	TRBJ1-5	NA	NA	CASSSTATSNQPQHF	TGTGCCAGCAGTTCGACAGCGACTAGCAATCAGCCCCAGCATTTT
TRBV19	TRBJ1-2	NA	NA	CATYQGGYTF	TGTGCCACCTACCAGGGCGGCTACACCTTC
TRBV4-2	TRBJ2-3	NA	TRBD2	CASSQDGPSGGITDTQYF	TGTGCCAGCAGCCAAGATGGGCCTAGCGGGGGGATTACAGATACGCAGTATTTT
TRBV10-3	TRBJ1-2	NA	NA	CAISEEGEDGYTF	TGTGCCATCAGTGAGGAGGGGGAAGATGGCTACACCTTC